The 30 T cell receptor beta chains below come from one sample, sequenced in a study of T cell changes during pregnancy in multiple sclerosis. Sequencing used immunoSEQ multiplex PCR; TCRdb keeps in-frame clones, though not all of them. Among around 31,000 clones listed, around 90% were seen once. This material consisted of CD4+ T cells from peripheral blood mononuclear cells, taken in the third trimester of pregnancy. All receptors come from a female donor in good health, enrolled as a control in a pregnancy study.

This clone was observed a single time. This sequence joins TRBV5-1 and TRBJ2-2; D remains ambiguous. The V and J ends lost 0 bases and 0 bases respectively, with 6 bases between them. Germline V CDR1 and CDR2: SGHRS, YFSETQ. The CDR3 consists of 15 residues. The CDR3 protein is CASSLVAPNTGELFF. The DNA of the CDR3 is TGCGCCAGCAGCTTGGTAGCTCCGAACACCGGGGAGCTGTTTTTT.

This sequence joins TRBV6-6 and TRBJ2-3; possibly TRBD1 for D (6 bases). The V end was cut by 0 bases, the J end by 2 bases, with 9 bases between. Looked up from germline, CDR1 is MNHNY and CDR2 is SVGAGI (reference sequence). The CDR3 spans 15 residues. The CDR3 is CASSYSTGPTDTQYF. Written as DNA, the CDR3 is TGTGCCAGCAGTTACTCGACAGGTCCCACAGATACGCAGTATTTT.

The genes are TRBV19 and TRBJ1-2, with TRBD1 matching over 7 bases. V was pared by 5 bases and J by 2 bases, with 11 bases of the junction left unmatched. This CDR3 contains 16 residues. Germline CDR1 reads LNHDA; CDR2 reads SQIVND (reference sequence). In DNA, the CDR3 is TGTGCCAGTAGTCCAGGGGGGCCCCGAAGGAACTATGGCTACACCTTC. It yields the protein CASSPGGPRRNYGYTF.

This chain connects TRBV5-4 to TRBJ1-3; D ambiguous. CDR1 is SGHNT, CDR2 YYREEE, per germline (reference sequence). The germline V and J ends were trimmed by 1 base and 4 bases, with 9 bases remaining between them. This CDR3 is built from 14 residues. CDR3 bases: TGTGCCAGCAGCTTGTTGGAGGTCGGAAACACCATATATTTT. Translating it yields CASSLLEVGNTIYF.

CDR3 protein: CASSPGQVSYEQYF. CDR3 bases: TGCGCCAGCAGTCCCGGACAGGTGAGCTACGAGCAGTACTTC. The rearrangement links TRBV4-1 to TRBJ2-7; 7 nucleotides align to TRBD1. CDR3 length: 14 amino acids. Trimming removed 6 bases from V and 3 bases from J; junction bases left unmatched: 8. Per germline, CDR1 MGHRA and CDR2 YSYEKL.

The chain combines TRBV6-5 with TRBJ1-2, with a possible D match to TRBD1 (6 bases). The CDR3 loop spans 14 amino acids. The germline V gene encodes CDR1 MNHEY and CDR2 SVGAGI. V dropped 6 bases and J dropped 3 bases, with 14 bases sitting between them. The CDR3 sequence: CASSYNREHYGYTF. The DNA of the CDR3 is TGTGCCAGCAGCTATAACAGGGAGCACTATGGCTACACCTTC.

The CDR3 protein is CASGRGQGKTGELFF. CDR3 nucleotide sequence: TGTGCTAGTGGCCGCGGACAGGGAAAAACCGGGGAGCTGTTTTTT. This rearrangement joins TRBV12-5 to TRBJ2-2, with TRBD1 matching 8 bases. The junction had 8 bases not matched to a gene; V was cut back by 6 bases and J by 5 bases. In germline, CDR1 is LGHNT, CDR2 FRNRAP. The CDR3 totals 15 residues.

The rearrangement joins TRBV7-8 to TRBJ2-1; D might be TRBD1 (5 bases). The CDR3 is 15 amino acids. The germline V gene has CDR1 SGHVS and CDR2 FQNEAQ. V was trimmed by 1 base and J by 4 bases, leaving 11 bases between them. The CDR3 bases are TGTGCCAGCAGCTTAGTGGTGGGGCGGTACAATGAGCAGTTCTTC. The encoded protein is CASSLVVGRYNEQFF.

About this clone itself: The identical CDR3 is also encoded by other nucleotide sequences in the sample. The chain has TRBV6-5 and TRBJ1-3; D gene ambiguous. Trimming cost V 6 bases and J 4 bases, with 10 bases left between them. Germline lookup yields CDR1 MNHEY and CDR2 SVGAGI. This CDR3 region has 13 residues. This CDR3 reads CASRTGGGNTIYF. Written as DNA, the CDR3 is TGTGCCAGCAGGACCGGCGGGGGAAACACCATATATTTT.

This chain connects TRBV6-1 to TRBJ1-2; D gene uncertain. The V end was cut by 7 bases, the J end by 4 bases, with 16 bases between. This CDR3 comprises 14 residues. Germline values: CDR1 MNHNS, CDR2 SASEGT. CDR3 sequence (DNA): TGTGCCAGCAATGTCGGGGTAATAGGCTATGGCTACACCTTC. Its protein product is CASNVGVIGYGYTF.

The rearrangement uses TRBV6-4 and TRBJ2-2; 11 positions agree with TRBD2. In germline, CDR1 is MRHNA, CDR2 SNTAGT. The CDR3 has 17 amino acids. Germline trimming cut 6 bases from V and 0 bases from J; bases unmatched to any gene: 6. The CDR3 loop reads CASSLLAGAPNTGELFF. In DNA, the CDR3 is TGTGCCAGCAGCCTACTAGCGGGGGCCCCGAACACCGGGGAGCTGTTTTTT.

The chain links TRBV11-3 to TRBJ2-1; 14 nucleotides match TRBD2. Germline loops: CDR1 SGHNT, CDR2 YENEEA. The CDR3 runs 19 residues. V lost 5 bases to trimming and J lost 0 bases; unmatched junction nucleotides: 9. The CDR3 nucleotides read TGTGCCAGCAGCAATAGGACTAGCGGGAGGTTGCGCTCCTACAATGAGCAGTTCTTC. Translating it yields CASSNRTSGRLRSYNEQFF.

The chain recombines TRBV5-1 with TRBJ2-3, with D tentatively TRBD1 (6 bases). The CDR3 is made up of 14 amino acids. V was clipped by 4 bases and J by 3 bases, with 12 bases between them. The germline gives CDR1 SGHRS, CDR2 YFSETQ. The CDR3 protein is CASSGGKGTDTQYF. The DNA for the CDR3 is TGCGCCAGCAGCGGGGGCAAGGGGACAGATACGCAGTATTTT.

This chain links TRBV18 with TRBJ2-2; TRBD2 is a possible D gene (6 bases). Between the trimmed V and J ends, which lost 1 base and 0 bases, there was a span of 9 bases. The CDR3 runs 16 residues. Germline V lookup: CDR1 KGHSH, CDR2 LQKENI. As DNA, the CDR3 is TGTGCCAGCTCACCACTAACGGGAGCGAACACCGGGGAGCTGTTTTTT. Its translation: CASSPLTGANTGELFF.

CDR3: CASRKRDTGELFF. CDR3 in DNA: TGTGCCAGCAGAAAGCGGGACACCGGGGAGCTGTTTTTT. The chain carries TRBV27 and TRBJ2-2, with D perhaps TRBD2 (6 bases). The CDR3 extends over 13 amino acids. Germline V gene lookup returns CDR1 MNHEY and CDR2 SMNVEV (reference sequence). Trimming removed 6 bases at V and 3 bases at J, with 8 bases between.

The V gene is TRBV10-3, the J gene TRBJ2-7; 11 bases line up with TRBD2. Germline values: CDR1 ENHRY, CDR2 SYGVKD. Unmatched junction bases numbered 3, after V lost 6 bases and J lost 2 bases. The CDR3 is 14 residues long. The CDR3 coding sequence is TGTGCCATCAGACCGGGACTAGCGGCCTACGAGCAGTACTTC. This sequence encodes CAIRPGLAAYEQYF.

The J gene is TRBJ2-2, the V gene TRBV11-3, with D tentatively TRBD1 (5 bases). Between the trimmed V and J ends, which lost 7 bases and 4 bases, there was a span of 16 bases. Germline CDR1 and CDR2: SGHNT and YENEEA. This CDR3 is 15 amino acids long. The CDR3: CASISGRAATGELFF. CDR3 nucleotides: TGTGCCAGCATCTCGGGCAGGGCGGCCACCGGGGAGCTGTTTTTT. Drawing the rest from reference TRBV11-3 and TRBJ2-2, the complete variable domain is EAGVVQSPRYKIIEKKQPVAFWCNPISGHNTLYWYLQNLGQGPELLIRYENEEAVDDSQLPKDRFSAERLKGVDSTLKIQPAELGDSAVYLCASISGRAATGELFFGEGSRLTVL.

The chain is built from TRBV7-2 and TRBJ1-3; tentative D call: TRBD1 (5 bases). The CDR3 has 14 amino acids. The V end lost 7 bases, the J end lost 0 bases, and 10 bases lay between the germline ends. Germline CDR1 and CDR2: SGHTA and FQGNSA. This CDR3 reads CASTEQVSGNTIYF. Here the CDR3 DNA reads TGTGCCAGCACCGAACAGGTCTCTGGAAACACCATATATTTT. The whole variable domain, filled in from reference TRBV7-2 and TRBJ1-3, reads GAGVSQSPSNKVTEKGKDVELRCDPISGHTALYWYRQSLGQGLEFLIYFQGNSAPDKSGLPSDRFSAERTGGSVSTLTIQRTQQEDSAVYLCASTEQVSGNTIYFGEGSWLTVV.

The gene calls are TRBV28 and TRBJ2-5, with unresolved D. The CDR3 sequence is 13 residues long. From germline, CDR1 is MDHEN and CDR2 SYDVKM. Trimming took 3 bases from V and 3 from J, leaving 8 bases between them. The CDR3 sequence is CASSFPPKETQYF. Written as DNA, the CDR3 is TGTGCCAGCAGTTTTCCCCCAAAAGAGACCCAGTACTTC.

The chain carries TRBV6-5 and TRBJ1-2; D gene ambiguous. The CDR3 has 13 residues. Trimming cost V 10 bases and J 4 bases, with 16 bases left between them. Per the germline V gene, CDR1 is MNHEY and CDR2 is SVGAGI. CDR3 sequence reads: CATETQVSYGYTF. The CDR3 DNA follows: TGTGCCACCGAAACTCAGGTCTCCTATGGCTACACCTTC.

The CDR3 is CASSLALGDGAKNIQYF. CDR3 sequence (DNA): TGTGCCAGCAGCTTAGCGCTCGGGGATGGGGCCAAAAACATTCAGTACTTC. The gene calls are TRBV7-2 and TRBJ2-4; perhaps TRBD2 as D (5 bases). V was cut by 0 bases and J by 1 base, with 13 bases left in between. The CDR3 consists of 17 residues. Germline CDR1 and CDR2: SGHTA and FQGNSA.

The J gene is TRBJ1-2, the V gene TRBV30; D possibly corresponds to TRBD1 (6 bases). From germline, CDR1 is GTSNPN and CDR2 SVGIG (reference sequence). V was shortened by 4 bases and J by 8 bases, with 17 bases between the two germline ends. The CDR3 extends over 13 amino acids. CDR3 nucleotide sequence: TGTGCCTGGACCCCCCGGGGGGCGGTGGGCTACACCTTC. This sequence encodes CAWTPRGAVGYTF.

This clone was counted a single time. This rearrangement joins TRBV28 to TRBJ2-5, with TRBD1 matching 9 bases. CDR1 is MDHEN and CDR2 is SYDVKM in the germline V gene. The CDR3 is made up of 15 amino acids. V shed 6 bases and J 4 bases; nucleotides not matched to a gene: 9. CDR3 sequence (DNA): TGTGCCAGCAGCCCCGACAGGGGGGGAGGAGAGACCCAGTACTTC. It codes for CASSPDRGGGETQYF.

CDR3 residues: CASSLAAGQMNTEAFF. The CDR3 nucleotides are TGCGCCAGCAGCTTGGCCGCGGGACAGATGAACACTGAAGCTTTCTTT. The gene calls are TRBV5-1 and TRBJ1-1, with TRBD1 matching 7 bases. Trimming removed 0 bases from V and 0 bases from J; junction bases left unmatched: 5. Germline V CDR1 and CDR2: SGHRS, YFSETQ. This CDR3 is 16 amino acids long.

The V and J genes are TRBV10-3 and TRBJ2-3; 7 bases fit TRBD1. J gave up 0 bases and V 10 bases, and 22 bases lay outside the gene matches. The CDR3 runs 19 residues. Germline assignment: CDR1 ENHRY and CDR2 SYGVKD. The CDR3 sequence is CATADLDRVNLDSTDTQYF. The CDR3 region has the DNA TGTGCCACCGCGGACCTTGACAGGGTCAATCTCGATAGCACAGATACGCAGTATTTT.

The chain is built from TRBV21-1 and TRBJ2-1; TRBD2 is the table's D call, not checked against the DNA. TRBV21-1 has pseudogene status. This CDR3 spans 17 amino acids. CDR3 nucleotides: TGTGCCAGCAGCAAACCCACTAGCGGGAGGCCCTACAATGAGCAGTTCTTC. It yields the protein CASSKPTSGRPYNEQFF.

CDR3 protein: CASSHLSGETQYF. DNA of the CDR3: TGCGCCAGCAGCCACCTGTCCGGGGAGACCCAGTACTTC. V and J are TRBV4-3 and TRBJ2-5; D gene unclear. Germline V gives CDR1 LGHNA, CDR2 YSLEER. The ends were cut back, 3 bases at V and 5 bases at J, with 10 bases in the middle. The CDR3 sequence is 13 residues long.

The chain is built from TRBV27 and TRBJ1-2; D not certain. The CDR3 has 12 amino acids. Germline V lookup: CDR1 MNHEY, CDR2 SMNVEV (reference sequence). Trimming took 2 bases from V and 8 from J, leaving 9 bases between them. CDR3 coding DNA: TGTGCCAGCAGTTTAAGAGGCGGAGGCTACACCTTC. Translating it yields CASSLRGGGYTF.

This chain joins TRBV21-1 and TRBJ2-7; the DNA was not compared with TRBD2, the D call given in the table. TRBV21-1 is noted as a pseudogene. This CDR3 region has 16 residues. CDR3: CASSKEGGRAFYEQYF. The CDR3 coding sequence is TGTGCCAGCAGCAAAGAGGGCGGGAGGGCCTTCTACGAGCAGTACTTC.

The CDR3 sequence: CASSSGTGVYEQYF. For the CDR3, the DNA is TGCGCCAGCAGCTCCGGGACGGGAGTCTACGAGCAGTACTTC. V is TRBV5-1 and J is TRBJ2-7; tentative D call: TRBD2 (6 bases). Germline V gives CDR1 SGHRS, CDR2 YFSETQ. The CDR3 has 14 amino acids. The germline V and J ends were trimmed by 3 bases and 3 bases, with 13 bases remaining between them.